This entry is about one TCR beta chain. Its antigen is still unknown. No base quality information exists; no much larger clone differs at one position. The CDR3 measures 14 amino acids from cysteine to phenylalanine. Only the CDR3 portion is preserved as DNA: 42 bases, with reading frame beginning at the first base. The trim is 5 bases for V and 8 bases for J, with a gap of 16 bases between the germline ends. Sequences MDHEN (CDR1) and SYDVKM (CDR2) are obtained from the germline V gene. The time point label corresponds to: baseline before first vaccination. Vaccinee samples came from UK trials COV001 and COV002, including a single-blind randomized controlled phase 2/3 trial of AZD1222 (ChAdOx1 nCoV-19) in healthy adults. Trial participant PBMC samples were collected at day 0 and day 28 after the second dose for TCRbeta chain sequencing. The data are from a study of T cell responses to AZD1222 COVID-19 vaccine (dated by TCRdb to the early 2020s). The study in broad terms: AZD1222 recipients whose second dose came at about 4 weeks and those whose second dose came at about 12 weeks were combined into one group, since spike-specific TCR depth and breadth did not differ between the two schedules. TCR sequencing covered roughly 230 trial participants: 200 to 220 given two doses of AZD1222 and approximately 25 given two doses of MenACWY control vaccine. Trial participants were enrolled into age subgroups of 18-55, 56-69 and 70-plus years, which contained approximately 150, 28 and 58 TCR-sequenced participants, respectively.

The paper as a whole reports these results and caveats: Only six AZD1222 recipients were SARS-CoV-2 seropositive at baseline, limiting conclusions about previously exposed vaccinees. A significant rise in spike-specific TCR breadth and depth was observed after two AZD1222 doses relative to day 0 and relative to MenACWY recipients. In the small 56-69-year group, the increase in depth fell short of significance, most likely because of low power. The whole spike protein was spanned by vaccine-associated CD4 TCRs, and dominant responses were seen in regions 160-218 and 743-854. Reportedly, almost half of the unique spike-specific TCRs recognized epitopes lying outside the regions that are mutated in the B.1.351 and B.1.1.7 variants. Participants were mostly white British, with more females than males. The authors suggested clonal diversity may have been underestimated. Because no samples from the day 14 peak response were available, repertoires could be characterized only after the peak T cell response.

The CDR3 regions of human TCRbeta chains were analyzed by immunosequencing. The authors' pipeline ran thus. TCRs in the repertoires were compared against a reference library of SARS-CoV-2-specific TCRs that had been generated with the MIRA antigen-specificity platform. Breadth meant the fraction of unique TCRs that were SARS-CoV-2-associated, whereas depth meant the fraction of total T cells that were SARS-CoV-2-associated. Using the MIRA data, each spike-specific TCR was assigned both to the spike region to which the TCR was reactive and to a CD4 or CD8 class. Log10-transformed breadth and depth values were compared by one-way ANOVA with Sidak's multiple comparisons tests. Not all clones reach the TCRdb copy of this immuneACCESS table, which keeps in-frame sequences only. Checked studies attribute under half of the gap to unresolved V genes and leave the rest unexplained. V, J and clone size are those of that table, while D and trimming were read from the DNA. This sample holds about 160,000 clones; around 94% were observed only once. Around 1.3% of the sample rests with the top ten.

The chain joins TRBV28 to TRBJ2-4; the D gene cannot be resolved beyond TRBD1 or TRBD2, each matching 6 bases. The source of this sequence is an adult in good health. The sequenced sample was peripheral blood, obtained on day 0 of AZD1222 vaccination. The CDR3 region reads CASSPRFRGDIQYF. The bases read TGTGCCAGCAGTCCCCGTTTTAGGGGGGACATTCAGTACTTC.